This T cell receptor (beta chain) was identified during a study of response to subunit inactivated influenza vaccine. Study outcomes and limitations: The authors put forward the suggestion that each seasonal influenza vaccination may bring in only a limited number of new T cells.

A note on this clonotype: Its matching antigen is unknown.

Each CDR3 protein gets one entry after TCRdb re-called the RT-PCR reads with MiXCR. Of 450,000 to 600,000 distinct CDR3 sequences listed, 15% to 20% are singletons. Source: CD4+ T cells sorted from PBMCs, taken 23 months after vaccination. This receptor was obtained from a man aged 45 to 70 who received an inactivated influenza vaccine.

The CDR3 reads CASSNWLTGAYNEQFF. As DNA, the CDR3 is TGTGCCAGCAGCAATTGGTTGACAGGGGCCTACAATGAGCAGTTCTTC. This chain joins TRBV28 and TRBJ2-1, with 8 bases that match TRBD1. This CDR3 region has 16 residues. Germline lookup yields CDR1 MDHEN and CDR2 SYDVKM. The J segment lost 2 bases and the V segment lost 6 bases, leaving 9 bases of the junction unmatched.